The 16 T cell receptor beta chains listed next were all sequenced from one sample in a study of blood T cell repertoires in COVID-19. Clones were sequenced by immunoSEQ multiplex PCR, and TCRdb holds only the in-frame ones, with some missing. The sample has 300,000 to 450,000 clones; 85% are singletons. Sequencing input: peripheral blood. All receptors derive from a young woman with acute or convalescent COVID-19.

The chain uses TRBV27 and TRBJ1-4; D gene unclear. The CDR3 sequence is 15 residues long. The V gene lost 2 bases and the J gene lost 0 bases, with 7 bases spanning the gap. The germline gives CDR1 MNHEY, CDR2 SMNVEV (reference sequence). CDR3 bases: TGTGCCAGCAGTTTAGGGCTTACAACTAATGAAAAACTGTTTTTT. Protein sequence: CASSLGLTTNEKLFF.

The chain combines TRBV19 with TRBJ1-1; 9 bases align to TRBD1. The CDR3 is made up of 15 amino acids. V was clipped by 0 bases and J by 10 bases; unmatched bases: 9. CDR1 LNHDA and CDR2 SQIVND come from the germline V gene (reference sequence). The CDR3 reads CASSIDLTGGLGAFF. The CDR3 coding sequence is TGTGCCAGTAGTATAGACTTAACAGGGGGCCTGGGAGCTTTCTTT.

This clone was recorded only once. The V and J genes are TRBV9 and TRBJ2-7; D is possibly TRBD1 (5 bases). The V end was cut by 3 bases, the J end by 2 bases, with 15 bases between. Looked up from germline, CDR1 is SGDLS and CDR2 is YYNGEE. The CDR3 is 15 residues long. The DNA for the CDR3 is TGTGCCAGCAGCGCACGCATCGACAGTCCCTACGAGCAGTACTTC. Its translation is CASSARIDSPYEQYF.

The chain combines TRBV19 with TRBJ2-1; D may be TRBD1 (6 bases). The CDR3 totals 15 residues. Trimming took 9 bases from V and 1 from J, leaving 16 bases between them. CDR1 is LNHDA, CDR2 SQIVND, per germline (reference sequence). CDR3 DNA: TGTGCCAGCGCCTCAGCAGGGGCGTCCTACAATGAGCAGTTCTTC. Its translation is CASASAGASYNEQFF.

The genes are TRBV7-9 and TRBJ2-1; TRBD1 is a possible D gene (5 bases). CDR3 length equals 14 residues. From germline, CDR1 is SEHNR and CDR2 FQNEAQ (reference sequence). With 5 bases removed from V and 4 bases from J, the gap between germline ends came to 12 bases. The CDR3: CASSPQEPYNEQFF. The CDR3 coding sequence is TGTGCCAGCAGCCCACAGGAACCATACAATGAGCAGTTCTTC. Full variable domain (rest looked up from reference TRBV7-9 and TRBJ2-1): DTGVSQNPRHKITKRGQNVTFRCDPISEHNRLYWYRQTLGQGPEFLTYFQNEAQLEKSRLLSDRFSAERPKGSFSTLEIQRTEQGDSAMYLCASSPQEPYNEQFFGPGTRLTVL.

The J gene is TRBJ2-6, the V gene TRBV9; TRBD2 agrees at 10 bases. This CDR3 is built from 19 residues. J gave up 2 bases and V 4 bases, and 12 bases lay outside the gene matches. In germline, CDR1 is SGDLS, CDR2 YYNGEE. CDR3 nucleotides: TGTGCCAGCAGCCCAAGACTGGAGCGGGGGGGCCCTGGGGCCAACGTCCTGACTTTC. Amino acid sequence: CASSPRLERGGPGANVLTF.

The CDR3 coding sequence is TGTGCCAGCAGCCCAGGGACAGGAGTCACAGATACGCAGTATTTT. It encodes CASSPGTGVTDTQYF. The chain has TRBV7-3 and TRBJ2-3; 8 bases agree with TRBD1. The CDR3 has 15 amino acids. Germline V gene lookup returns CDR1 SGHTA and CDR2 FQGTGA. Germline trimming cut 5 bases from V and 2 bases from J; bases unmatched to any gene: 6. Filled out from reference TRBV7-3 and TRBJ2-3, the complete variable domain reads GAGVSQTPSNKVTEKGKYVELRCDPISGHTALYWYRQSLGQGPEFLIYFQGTGAADDSGLPNDRFFAVRPEGSVSTLKIQRTERGDSAVYLCASSPGTGVTDTQYFGPGTRLTVL.

The chain uses TRBV27 and TRBJ1-2; the D gene is possibly TRBD1 (5 bases). The germline CDR1 and CDR2 sequences are MNHEY and SMNVEV (reference sequence). This CDR3 has 13 residues. Trimming removed 1 base at V and 8 bases at J, with 11 bases between. CDR3 nucleotides: TGTGCCAGCAGTTTATTCCAGGGTCAAGGCTACACCTTC. This codes for CASSLFQGQGYTF.

This chain connects TRBV5-1 to TRBJ2-5, with D tentatively TRBD2 (7 bases). CDR3 length: 16 residues. V was clipped by 0 bases and J by 1 base, with 13 bases between them. Germline loops: CDR1 SGHRS, CDR2 YFSETQ. CDR3 DNA: TGCGCCAGCAGCTTGGAACGGCGGGGGCCCCAAGAGACCCAGTACTTC. This codes for CASSLERRGPQETQYF. Complete variable domain (other parts from reference TRBV5-1 and TRBJ2-5): KAGVTQTPRYLIKTRGQQVTLSCSPISGHRSVSWYQQTPGQGLQFLFEYFSETQRNKGNFPGRFSGRQFSNSRSEMNVSTLELGDSALYLCASSLERRGPQETQYFGPGTRLLVL.

Only one count was recorded for this clone. The chain carries TRBV11-3 and TRBJ2-3; 8 bases align to TRBD2. The CDR3 has 15 residues. The germline V gene encodes CDR1 SGHNT and CDR2 YENEEA. With V trimmed by 5 bases and J by 5 bases, 9 bases remained unmatched. The CDR3 protein is CASSLRAGVLDTQYF. DNA for the CDR3: TGTGCCAGCAGCCTTCGAGCGGGAGTGTTAGATACGCAGTATTTT.

CDR3 nucleotides: TGTGCCAGCAGTGAACACCAGACTAGCGGGAGCTACGAGCAGTACTTC. This codes for CASSEHQTSGSYEQYF. The V gene is TRBV6-1, the J gene TRBJ2-7; 12 positions match TRBD2. V shed 2 bases and J 3 bases; nucleotides not matched to a gene: 5. The V gene's germline CDR1 is MNHNS and CDR2 SASEGT. CDR3 length: 16 amino acids.

The J gene is TRBJ1-1, the V gene TRBV6-1; D is ambiguous. The germline CDR1 and CDR2 sequences are MNHNS and SASEGT. Trimming removed 5 bases at V and 9 bases at J, with 10 bases between. The CDR3 has 11 residues. The CDR3 DNA sequence: TGTGCCAGCAGTTTAACAAATCAAGCTTTCTTT. It yields the protein CASSLTNQAFF.

The rearrangement links TRBV9 to TRBJ2-7; tentative D call: TRBD1 (6 bases). V gave up 0 bases and J gave up 5 bases, with 12 bases separating them. CDR3 length: 14 residues. Germline values: CDR1 SGDLS, CDR2 YYNGEE. Written as DNA, the CDR3 is TGTGCCAGCAGCGTAGGAACAGGGAATCACGAGCAGTACTTC. Its protein product is CASSVGTGNHEQYF.

The chain carries TRBV19 and TRBJ1-4; 11 nucleotides match TRBD1. Trimming at V came to 5 bases and at J to 7 bases, leaving 6 bases not matched to a gene. This CDR3 region has 15 residues. The germline V gene encodes CDR1 LNHDA and CDR2 SQIVND (reference sequence). Here the CDR3 reads CASSASGTGGEKLFF. The CDR3 nucleotides read TGTGCCAGTAGTGCCTCCGGGACAGGGGGTGAAAAACTGTTTTTT.

V is TRBV2 and J is TRBJ2-7, with D possibly being TRBD2 (6 bases). The V end was cut by 3 bases, the J end by 0 bases, with 15 bases between. Germline CDR1 is SNHLY and CDR2 is FYNNEI. This CDR3 contains 16 residues. Here the CDR3 DNA reads TGTGCCAGCAGTGAGGGGCTGGGACTGGGCTCCTACGAGCAGTACTTC. This sequence encodes CASSEGLGLGSYEQYF.

The chain joins TRBV28 to TRBJ2-2; TRBD2 agrees at 9 bases. The length of the CDR3 is 17 residues. The V gene end was trimmed by 7 bases and the J gene end by 5 bases; junction bases not matched to a gene: 14. Germline V gene data show CDR1 as MDHEN and CDR2 as SYDVKM. CDR3 sequence (DNA): TGTGCCAGCATCTCAGGTGGACTAGCGATAAGGACCGGGGAGCTGTTTTTT. Translating it yields CASISGGLAIRTGELFF.